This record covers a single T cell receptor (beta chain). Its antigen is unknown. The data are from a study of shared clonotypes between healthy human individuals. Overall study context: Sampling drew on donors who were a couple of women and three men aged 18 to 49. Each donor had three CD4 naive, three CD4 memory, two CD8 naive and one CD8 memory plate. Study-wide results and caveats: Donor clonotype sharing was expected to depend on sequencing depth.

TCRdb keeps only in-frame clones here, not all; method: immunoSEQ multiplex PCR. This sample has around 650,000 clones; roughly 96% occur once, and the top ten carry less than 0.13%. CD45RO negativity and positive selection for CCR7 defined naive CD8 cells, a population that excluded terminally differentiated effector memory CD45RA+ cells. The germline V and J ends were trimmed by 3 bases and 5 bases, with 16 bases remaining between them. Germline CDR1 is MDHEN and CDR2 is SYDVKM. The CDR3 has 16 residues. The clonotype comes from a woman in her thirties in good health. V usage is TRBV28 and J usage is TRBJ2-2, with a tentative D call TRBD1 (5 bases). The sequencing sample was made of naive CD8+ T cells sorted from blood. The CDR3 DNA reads TGTGCCAGCAGTTTTGGGGCAGGGATGGTTACCGGGGAGCTGTTTTTT. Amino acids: CASSFGAGMVTGELFF.